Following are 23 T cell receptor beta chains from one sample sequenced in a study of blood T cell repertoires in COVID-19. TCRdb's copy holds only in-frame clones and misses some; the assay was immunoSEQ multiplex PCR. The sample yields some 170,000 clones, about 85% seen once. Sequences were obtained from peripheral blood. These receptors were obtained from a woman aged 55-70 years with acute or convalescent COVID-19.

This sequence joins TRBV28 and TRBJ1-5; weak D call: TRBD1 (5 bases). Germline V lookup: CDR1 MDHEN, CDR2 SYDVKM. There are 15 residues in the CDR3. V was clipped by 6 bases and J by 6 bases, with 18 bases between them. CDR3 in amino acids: CASSPPGGGSQPQHF. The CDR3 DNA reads TGTGCCAGCAGCCCCCCGGGGGGGGGTTCTCAGCCCCAGCATTTT.

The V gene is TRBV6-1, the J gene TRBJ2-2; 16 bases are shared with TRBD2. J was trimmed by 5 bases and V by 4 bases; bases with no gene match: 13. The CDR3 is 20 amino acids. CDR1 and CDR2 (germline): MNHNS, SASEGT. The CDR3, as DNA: TGTGCCAGCAGTGCCGGCCTTGGGACTAGCGGGAGGGCCCGAACCGGGGAGCTGTTTTTT. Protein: CASSAGLGTSGRARTGELFF.

The CDR3: CSASLAGGQGEQFF. CDR3 DNA sequence: TGCAGTGCTAGTCTAGCGGGAGGGCAAGGCGAGCAGTTCTTC. This rearrangement joins TRBV20-1 to TRBJ2-1; TRBD2 matches at 12 bases. Germline lookup yields CDR1 DFQATT and CDR2 SNEGSKA (reference sequence). The CDR3 is 14 amino acids. The V segment lost 3 bases and the J segment 10 bases; nucleotides outside the gene matches: 7.

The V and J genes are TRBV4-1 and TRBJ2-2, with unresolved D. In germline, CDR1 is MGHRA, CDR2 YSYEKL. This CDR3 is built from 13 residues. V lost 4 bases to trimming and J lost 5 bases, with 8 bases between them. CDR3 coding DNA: TGCGCCAGCAGCCTTGTTTCAACCGGGGAGCTGTTTTTT. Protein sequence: CASSLVSTGELFF.

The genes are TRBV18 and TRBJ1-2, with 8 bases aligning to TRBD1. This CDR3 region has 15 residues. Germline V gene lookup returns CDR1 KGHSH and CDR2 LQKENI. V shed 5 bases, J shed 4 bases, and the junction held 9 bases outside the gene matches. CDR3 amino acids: CASSVGQGKGYGYTF. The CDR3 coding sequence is TGTGCCAGCTCAGTCGGACAGGGAAAGGGCTATGGCTACACCTTC.

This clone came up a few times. DNA for the CDR3: TGTGCCAGCAGCCTACGGGTGTTTGAAGCTTTCTTT. This encodes CASSLRVFEAFF. The V call is TRBV28, the J call TRBJ1-1, with D unclear. Trimming removed 6 bases from V and 7 bases from J, with 12 bases in between. Germline lookup yields CDR1 MDHEN and CDR2 SYDVKM. CDR3 length: 12 amino acids.

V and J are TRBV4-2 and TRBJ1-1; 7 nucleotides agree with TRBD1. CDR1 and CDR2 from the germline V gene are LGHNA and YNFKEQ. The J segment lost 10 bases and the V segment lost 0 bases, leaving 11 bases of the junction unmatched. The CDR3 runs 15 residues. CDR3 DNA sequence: TGTGCCAGCAGCCAAGATCGAATACAGGGGCTGGGAGCTTTCTTT. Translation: CASSQDRIQGLGAFF.

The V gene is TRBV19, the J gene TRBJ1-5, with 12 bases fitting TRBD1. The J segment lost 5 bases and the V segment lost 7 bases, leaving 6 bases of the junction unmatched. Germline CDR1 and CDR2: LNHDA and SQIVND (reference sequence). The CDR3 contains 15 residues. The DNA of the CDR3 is TGTGCCAGTACCTCCGGGACAGGGGGCCATCAGCCCCAGCATTTT. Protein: CASTSGTGGHQPQHF.

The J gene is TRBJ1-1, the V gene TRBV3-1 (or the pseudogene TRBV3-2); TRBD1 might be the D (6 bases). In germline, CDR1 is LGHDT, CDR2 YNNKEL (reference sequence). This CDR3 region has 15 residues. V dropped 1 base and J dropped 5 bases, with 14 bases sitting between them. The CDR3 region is CASSQGGLTGTEAFF. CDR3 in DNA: TGTGCCAGCAGCCAAGGGGGGCTTACCGGAACTGAAGCTTTCTTT.

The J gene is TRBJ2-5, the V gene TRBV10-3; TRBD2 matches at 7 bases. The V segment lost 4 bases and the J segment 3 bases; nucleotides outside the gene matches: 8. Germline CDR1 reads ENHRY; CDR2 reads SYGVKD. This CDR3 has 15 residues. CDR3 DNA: TGTGCCATCAGTGCCGCTAGCGGCTTAAAAGAGACCCAGTACTTC. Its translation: CAISAASGLKETQYF.

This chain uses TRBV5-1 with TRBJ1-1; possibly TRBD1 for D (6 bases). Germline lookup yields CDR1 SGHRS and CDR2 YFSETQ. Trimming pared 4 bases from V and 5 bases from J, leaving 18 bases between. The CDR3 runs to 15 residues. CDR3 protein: CASSVGYRELTEAFF. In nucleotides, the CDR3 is TGCGCCAGCAGCGTCGGCTACAGGGAGTTAACTGAAGCTTTCTTT. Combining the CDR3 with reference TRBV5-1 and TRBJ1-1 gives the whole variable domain KAGVTQTPRYLIKTRGQQVTLSCSPISGHRSVSWYQQTPGQGLQFLFEYFSETQRNKGNFPGRFSGRQFSNSRSEMNVSTLELGDSALYLCASSVGYRELTEAFFGQGTRLTVV.

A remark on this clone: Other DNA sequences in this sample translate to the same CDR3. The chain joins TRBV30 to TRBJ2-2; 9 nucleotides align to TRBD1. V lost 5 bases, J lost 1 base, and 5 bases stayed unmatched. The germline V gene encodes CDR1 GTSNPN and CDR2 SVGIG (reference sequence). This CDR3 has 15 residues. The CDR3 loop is CAWGPGQGNTGELFF. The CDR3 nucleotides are TGTGCCTGGGGTCCGGGACAGGGGAACACCGGGGAGCTGTTTTTT.

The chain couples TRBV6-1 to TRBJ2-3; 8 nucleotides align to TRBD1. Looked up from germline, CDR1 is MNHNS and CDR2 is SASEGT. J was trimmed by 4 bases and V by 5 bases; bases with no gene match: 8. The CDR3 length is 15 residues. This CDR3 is CASSFVTGGADTQYF. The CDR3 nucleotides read TGTGCCAGCAGTTTCGTAACAGGGGGAGCAGATACGCAGTATTTT.

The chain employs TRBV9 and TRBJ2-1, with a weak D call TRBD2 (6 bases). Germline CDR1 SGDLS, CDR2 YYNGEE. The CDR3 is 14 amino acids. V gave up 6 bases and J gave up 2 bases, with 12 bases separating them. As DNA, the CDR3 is TGTGCCAGCAAGGAGGGACCCACCTACAATGAGCAGTTCTTC. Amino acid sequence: CASKEGPTYNEQFF.

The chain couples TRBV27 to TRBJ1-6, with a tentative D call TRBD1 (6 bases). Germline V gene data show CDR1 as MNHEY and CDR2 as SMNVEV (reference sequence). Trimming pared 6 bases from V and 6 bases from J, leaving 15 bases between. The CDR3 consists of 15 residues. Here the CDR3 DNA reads TGTGCCAGCAGGCTAATTGAAGGGGGTAATTCACCCCTCCACTTT. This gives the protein CASRLIEGGNSPLHF.

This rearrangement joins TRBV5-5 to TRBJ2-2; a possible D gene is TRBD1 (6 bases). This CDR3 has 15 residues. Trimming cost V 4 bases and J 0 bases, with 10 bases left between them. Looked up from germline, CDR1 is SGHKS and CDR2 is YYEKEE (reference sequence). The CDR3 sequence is CASSVTGPNTGELFF. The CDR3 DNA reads TGTGCCAGCAGCGTGACAGGTCCGAACACCGGGGAGCTGTTTTTT.

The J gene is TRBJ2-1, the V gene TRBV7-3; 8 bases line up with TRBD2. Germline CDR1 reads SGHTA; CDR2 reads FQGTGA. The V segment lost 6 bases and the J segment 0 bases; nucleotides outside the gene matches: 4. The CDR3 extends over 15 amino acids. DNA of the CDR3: TGTGCCAGCAGTCCCAGCGGGAGCTCCTACAATGAGCAGTTCTTC. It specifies CASSPSGSSYNEQFF.

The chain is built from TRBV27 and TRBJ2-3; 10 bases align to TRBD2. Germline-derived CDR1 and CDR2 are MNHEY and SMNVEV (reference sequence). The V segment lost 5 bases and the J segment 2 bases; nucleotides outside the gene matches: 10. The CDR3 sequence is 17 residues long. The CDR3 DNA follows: TGTGCCAGCAGTCCATTCCGGCTAGCGGGAGCCACAGATACGCAGTATTTT. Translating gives CASSPFRLAGATDTQYF.

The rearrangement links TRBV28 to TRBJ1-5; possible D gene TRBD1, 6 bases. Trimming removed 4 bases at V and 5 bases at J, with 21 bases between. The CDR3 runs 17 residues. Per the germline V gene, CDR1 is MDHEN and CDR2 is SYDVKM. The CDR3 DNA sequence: TGTGCCAGCAGTTCCCCGGCAGGCCCGGGACACTATCAGCCCCAGCATTTT. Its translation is CASSSPAGPGHYQPQHF.

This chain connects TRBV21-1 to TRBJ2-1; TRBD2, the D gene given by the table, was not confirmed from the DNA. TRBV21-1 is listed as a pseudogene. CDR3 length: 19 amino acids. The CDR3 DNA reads TGTGCCAGCAGGGGAGGGACGAACCGTAACGACTTCTCCTACAATGAGCAGTTCTTC. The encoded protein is CASRGGTNRNDFSYNEQFF.

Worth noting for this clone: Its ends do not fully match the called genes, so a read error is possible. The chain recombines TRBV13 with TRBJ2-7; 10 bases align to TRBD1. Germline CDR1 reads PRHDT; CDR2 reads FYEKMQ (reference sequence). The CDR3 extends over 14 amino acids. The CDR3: CASSLGGDRGFLNF. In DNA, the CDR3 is TGTGCCAGCAGCTTAGGCGGGGACAGGGGCTTTTTGAACTTC. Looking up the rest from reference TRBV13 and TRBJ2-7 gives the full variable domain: AAGVIQSPRHLIKEKRETATLKCYPIPRHDTVYWYQQGPGQDPQFLISFYEKMQSDKGSIPDRFSAQQFSDYHSELNMSSLELGDSALYFCASSLGGDRGFLNFGPGTRLTVT.

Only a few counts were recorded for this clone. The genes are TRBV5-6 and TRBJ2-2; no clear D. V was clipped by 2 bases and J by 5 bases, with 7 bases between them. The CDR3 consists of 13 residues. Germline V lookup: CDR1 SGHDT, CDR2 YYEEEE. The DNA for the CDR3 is TGTGCCAGCAGCTTTATTTCGACCGGGGAGCTGTTTTTT. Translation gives CASSFISTGELFF.

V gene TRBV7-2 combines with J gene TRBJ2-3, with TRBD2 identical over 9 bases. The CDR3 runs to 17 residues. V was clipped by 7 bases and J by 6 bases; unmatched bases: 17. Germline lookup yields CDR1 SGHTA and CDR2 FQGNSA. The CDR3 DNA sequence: TGTGCCAGCAACTTCAAGGGTCGGCTAGCGGGACCCGATACGCAGTATTTT. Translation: CASNFKGRLAGPDTQYF.